The 27 T cell receptor beta chains in this list originate from one sample, sequenced in a study of radiotherapy plus CTLA-4 blockade in lung cancer. Assay: immunoSEQ multiplex PCR; the TCRdb copy retains only in-frame clones and omits some. The sample has nearly 110,000 clones, about 85% seen once. The input for sequencing was peripheral blood, taken from a patient treated with radiotherapy plus ipilimumab. These receptors were obtained from a human donor with non-small cell lung cancer that progressed on radiotherapy plus ipilimumab. Some clones in this sample may be carry-over from other donors' samples.

The V and J genes are TRBV12-5 and TRBJ2-5, with a weak D call TRBD1 (6 bases). Deletions cut 3 bases from V and 3 bases from J, with 8 bases between. Germline CDR1 reads LGHNT; CDR2 reads FRNRAP. This CDR3 comprises 13 residues. CDR3 sequence (DNA): TGTGCTAGTGGTTTCTCAGGGGAAGAGACCCAGTACTTC. Protein product: CASGFSGEETQYF.

The rearrangement links TRBV6-4 to TRBJ2-3, with no clear D. Trimming took off 2 bases at V and 1 base at J, with 7 bases between the two ends. The length of the CDR3 is 14 residues. The germline V gene encodes CDR1 MRHNA and CDR2 SNTAGT. For the CDR3, the DNA is TGTGCCAGCAGTGACAAGGGTGGCACAGATACGCAGTATTTT. Its translation is CASSDKGGTDTQYF.

This chain connects TRBV29-1 to TRBJ2-3, with 10 bases identical to TRBD1. Germline V CDR1 and CDR2: SQVTM, ANQGSEA. The V and J ends lost 7 bases and 1 base, in that order; junction bases with no gene match: 5. The CDR3 has 14 amino acids. As DNA, the CDR3 is TGCAGCGGAGGACAGGGGGAGGGCACAGATACGCAGTATTTT. Encoded protein: CSGGQGEGTDTQYF.

V is TRBV2 and J is TRBJ2-5, with D perhaps matching TRBD1 or TRBD2 (6 bases each). V shed 6 bases and J shed 5 bases, with 13 bases lying between them. This CDR3 region has 13 residues. CDR1 and CDR2 from the germline V gene are SNHLY and FYNNEI. CDR3 bases: TGTGCCAGCAGCGATGGGGGGCCTGAGACCCAGTACTTC. Encoded protein: CASSDGGPETQYF.

CDR3 region: CASTPSEGITGELFF. In DNA, the CDR3 is TGTGCCAGCACCCCAAGTGAGGGAATCACCGGGGAGCTGTTTTTT. The chain is built from TRBV6-6 and TRBJ2-2, with a possible D match to TRBD2 (5 bases). The CDR3 has 15 residues. Germline-derived CDR1 and CDR2 are MNHNY and SVGAGI (reference sequence). The ends were cut back, 7 bases at V and 4 bases at J, with 16 bases in the middle.

The genes are TRBV30 and TRBJ1-2; D possibly corresponds to TRBD1 (5 bases). V gave up 4 bases and J gave up 6 bases, with 9 bases separating them. The CDR3 is 11 residues long. Germline V lookup: CDR1 GTSNPN, CDR2 SVGIG (reference sequence). In DNA form, the CDR3 reads TGTGCCTGGATGCGGGGGGATGGCTACACCTTC. Its translation: CAWMRGDGYTF.

The genes are TRBV6-6 and TRBJ1-4, with a possible D match to TRBD1 (6 bases). Germline loops: CDR1 MNHNY, CDR2 SVGAGI (reference sequence). V lost 4 bases and J 0 bases, leaving 12 bases between the germline ends. This CDR3 is 16 amino acids long. CDR3 sequence: CASSFAGAATNEKLFF. In DNA form, the CDR3 reads TGTGCCAGCAGTTTCGCGGGGGCAGCAACTAATGAAAAACTGTTTTTT.

This chain uses TRBV27 with TRBJ2-5; D is ambiguous. This CDR3 has 12 residues. V lost 2 bases to trimming and J lost 5 bases, with 6 bases between them. CDR1 is MNHEY, CDR2 SMNVEV, per germline (reference sequence). The CDR3 reads CASSLVGETQYF. The CDR3, as DNA: TGTGCCAGCAGTTTAGTGGGTGAGACCCAGTACTTC.

The CDR3 DNA is TGTGCCAGCAGCTCGATCCGGGACAGCCTTGGAAACACCATATATTTT. The encoded protein is CASSSIRDSLGNTIYF. This chain uses TRBV7-9 with TRBJ1-3, with 7 nucleotides matching TRBD1. The V and J ends lost 4 bases and 3 bases, in that order; junction bases with no gene match: 9. Germline CDR1 reads SEHNR; CDR2 reads FQNEAQ (reference sequence). The CDR3 covers 16 residues.

The rearrangement joins TRBV5-8 to TRBJ1-1, with D perhaps TRBD1 (6 bases). CDR1 and CDR2 (germline): SGHTS, YDEGEE. This CDR3 has 15 amino acids. V was shortened by 0 bases and J by 0 bases, with 9 bases between the two germline ends. The CDR3 DNA is TGTGCCAGCAGCTTGGAAGGACAGTTGAACACTGAAGCTTTCTTT. Translation gives CASSLEGQLNTEAFF.

This chain joins TRBV9 and TRBJ2-3; D tentatively reads TRBD1 or TRBD2 (6 bases each). Between the trimmed V and J ends, which lost 4 bases and 2 bases, there was a span of 14 bases. This CDR3 contains 15 residues. Per germline, CDR1 SGDLS and CDR2 YYNGEE. The CDR3 here is CASSTLGGPTDTQYF. CDR3 sequence (DNA): TGTGCCAGCAGCACTCTAGGGGGGCCCACAGATACGCAGTATTTT.

The chain has TRBV4-1 and TRBJ1-2; unclear D gene. The V gene's germline CDR1 is MGHRA and CDR2 YSYEKL. The V and J ends lost 0 bases and 6 bases respectively, with 11 bases between them. This CDR3 spans 14 amino acids. CDR3 loop: CASSQDRRDNGYTF. DNA for the CDR3: TGCGCCAGCAGCCAAGATAGGCGAGACAATGGCTACACCTTC.

The chain carries TRBV11-2 and TRBJ1-4; perhaps TRBD1 as D (5 bases). V lost 2 bases, J lost 7 bases, and 8 bases lay in between. The germline V gene encodes CDR1 SGHAT and CDR2 FQNNGV. This CDR3 is built from 13 residues. CDR3 nucleotide sequence: TGTGCCAGCAGCTTATGGGGGACTGAAAAACTGTTTTTT. Translating gives CASSLWGTEKLFF.

The V call is TRBV4-3, the J call TRBJ2-7; weak D call: TRBD1 (5 bases). V was trimmed by 4 bases and J by 3 bases, leaving 22 bases between them. This CDR3 comprises 17 residues. Germline CDR1 reads LGHNA; CDR2 reads YSLEER. CDR3 sequence reads: CASSRNVIPGQHYEQYF. CDR3 DNA sequence: TGCGCCAGCAGCCGAAACGTTATACCAGGGCAACACTACGAGCAGTACTTC.

The chain recombines TRBV19 with TRBJ1-2; D not certain. Germline CDR1 LNHDA, CDR2 SQIVND (reference sequence). V lost 6 bases and J 7 bases, leaving 12 bases between the germline ends. CDR3 length equals 12 residues. DNA of the CDR3: TGTGCCAGTAGGATCGGGTTATTTGGCTACACCTTC. This gives the protein CASRIGLFGYTF. Filled out from reference TRBV19 and TRBJ1-2, the complete variable domain reads DGGITQSPKYLFRKEGQNVTLSCEQNLNHDAMYWYRQDPGQGLRLIYYSQIVNDFQKGDIAEGYSVSREKKESFPLTVTSAQKNPTAFYLCASRIGLFGYTFGSGTRLTVV.

In this sample, this clone turned up a few times. The gene calls are TRBV27 and TRBJ1-4; the D is unclear. Germline values: CDR1 MNHEY, CDR2 SMNVEV (reference sequence). V lost 6 bases and J lost 4, with 6 bases in between. This CDR3 comprises 12 residues. The CDR3 region has the DNA TGTGCCAGCAGCAGAATTAATGAAAAACTGTTTTTT. It yields the protein CASSRINEKLFF.

The chain couples TRBV5-1 to TRBJ2-1; 11 nucleotides line up with TRBD2. V dropped 3 bases and J dropped 6; count of bases not matched to a gene: 14. Germline assignment: CDR1 SGHRS and CDR2 YFSETQ. CDR3 length: 18 residues. CDR3 amino acids: CASSSLLVSSGGVNEQFF. CDR3 sequence (DNA): TGCGCCAGCAGCTCGCTCCTCGTTAGTAGCGGGGGGGTCAATGAGCAGTTCTTC.

This clone was seen a single time. The genes are TRBV7-2 and TRBJ2-3; D is tentatively TRBD1 or TRBD2 (5 bases each). The V end lost 1 base, the J end lost 1 base, and 9 bases lay between the germline ends. The CDR3 is made up of 15 amino acids. In germline, CDR1 is SGHTA, CDR2 FQGNSA. DNA of the CDR3: TGTGCCAGCAGCTTAGTAGGGACCCGCACAGATACGCAGTATTTT. Protein: CASSLVGTRTDTQYF.

The gene calls are TRBV4-1 and TRBJ1-2; the D gene is possibly TRBD1 (6 bases). This CDR3 spans 15 amino acids. Trimming removed 4 bases at V and 3 bases at J, with 15 bases between. Germline CDR1 MGHRA, CDR2 YSYEKL. The CDR3 loop reads CASSPYRDSDYGYTF. The CDR3, as DNA: TGCGCCAGCAGCCCTTACAGGGATAGCGACTATGGCTACACCTTC.

This chain connects TRBV19 to TRBJ2-5; 10 nucleotides align to TRBD1. J was trimmed by 5 bases and V by 7 bases; bases with no gene match: 10. From germline, CDR1 is LNHDA and CDR2 SQIVND (reference sequence). The CDR3 covers 15 residues. CDR3 DNA sequence: TGTGCCAGTAAGAGGAGGACAGGGGGTTTGGAGACCCAGTACTTC. This gives the protein CASKRRTGGLETQYF.

The chain has TRBV18 and TRBJ1-2; 9 nucleotides align to TRBD1. After removal of 2 bases from V and 6 bases from J, the junction contained 7 bases not matched to a gene. Germline loops: CDR1 KGHSH, CDR2 LQKENI. CDR3 length: 15 residues. The CDR3, as DNA: TGTGCCAGCTCACCAACAGGGGGCACGTTGGATGGCTACACCTTC. Its translation: CASSPTGGTLDGYTF. Full variable domain (outside the CDR3, taken from reference TRBV18 and TRBJ1-2): NAGVMQNPRHLVRRRGQEARLRCSPMKGHSHVYWYRQLPEEGLKFMVYLQKENIIDESGMPKERFSAEFPKEGPSILRIQQVVRGDSAAYFCASSPTGGTLDGYTFGSGTRLTVV.

The chain couples TRBV5-4 to TRBJ1-5, with D maybe TRBD1 (5 bases). The germline gives CDR1 SGHNT, CDR2 YYREEE (reference sequence). V was pared by 4 bases and J by 4 bases, with 12 bases between. The CDR3 extends over 14 amino acids. The CDR3: CASSRGGRNQPQHF. For the CDR3, the DNA is TGTGCCAGCAGCCGGGGGGGGAGGAATCAGCCCCAGCATTTT.

In its sample, this clone was seen a few times. The chain recombines TRBV10-3 with TRBJ1-5, with D perhaps TRBD1 (5 bases). V was clipped by 10 bases and J by 2 bases, with 15 bases between them. The germline gives CDR1 ENHRY, CDR2 SYGVKD. The CDR3 covers 14 residues. This CDR3 is CATNRDGGNQPQHF. CDR3 bases: TGTGCCACCAACCGGGACGGGGGCAATCAGCCCCAGCATTTT.

With regard to this clone: This CDR3 is also generated by other DNA sequences in the sample. The chain is built from TRBV6-1 and TRBJ1-2; D is ambiguous. The CDR3 has 12 residues. V was cut by 1 base and J by 5 bases, with 5 bases left in between. Germline CDR1 and CDR2: MNHNS and SASEGT. CDR3 coding DNA: TGTGCCAGCAGTGAAGGACGATATGGCTACACCTTC. It translates to CASSEGRYGYTF.

The rearrangement uses TRBV4-2 and TRBJ2-5; TRBD2 matches at 7 bases. CDR3 length: 16 amino acids. With V trimmed by 4 bases and J by 4 bases, 12 bases remained unmatched. Germline V gene sequence: CDR1 LGHNA, CDR2 YNFKEQ. The CDR3 sequence is CASSPLSGGSPETQYF. CDR3 nucleotides: TGTGCCAGCAGCCCCCTTTCCGGGGGGTCGCCAGAGACCCAGTACTTC.

V is TRBV11-2 and J is TRBJ2-7, with D uncertain. This CDR3 region has 14 residues. CDR1 and CDR2 from the germline V gene are SGHAT and FQNNGV. Trimming took 4 bases from V and 4 from J, leaving 14 bases between them. The CDR3 DNA reads TGTGCCAGCAGCTCTTTTTCACAGCGATACGAGCAGTACTTC. The encoded protein is CASSSFSQRYEQYF.

The chain recombines TRBV7-9 with TRBJ1-2; D ambiguous. V was shortened by 4 bases and J by 4 bases, with 16 bases between the two germline ends. Per germline, CDR1 SEHNR and CDR2 FQNEAQ (reference sequence). The CDR3 runs to 15 residues. CDR3 protein: CASSSRVTLGYGYTF. In nucleotides, the CDR3 is TGTGCCAGCAGCTCCCGGGTCACATTGGGCTATGGCTACACCTTC.